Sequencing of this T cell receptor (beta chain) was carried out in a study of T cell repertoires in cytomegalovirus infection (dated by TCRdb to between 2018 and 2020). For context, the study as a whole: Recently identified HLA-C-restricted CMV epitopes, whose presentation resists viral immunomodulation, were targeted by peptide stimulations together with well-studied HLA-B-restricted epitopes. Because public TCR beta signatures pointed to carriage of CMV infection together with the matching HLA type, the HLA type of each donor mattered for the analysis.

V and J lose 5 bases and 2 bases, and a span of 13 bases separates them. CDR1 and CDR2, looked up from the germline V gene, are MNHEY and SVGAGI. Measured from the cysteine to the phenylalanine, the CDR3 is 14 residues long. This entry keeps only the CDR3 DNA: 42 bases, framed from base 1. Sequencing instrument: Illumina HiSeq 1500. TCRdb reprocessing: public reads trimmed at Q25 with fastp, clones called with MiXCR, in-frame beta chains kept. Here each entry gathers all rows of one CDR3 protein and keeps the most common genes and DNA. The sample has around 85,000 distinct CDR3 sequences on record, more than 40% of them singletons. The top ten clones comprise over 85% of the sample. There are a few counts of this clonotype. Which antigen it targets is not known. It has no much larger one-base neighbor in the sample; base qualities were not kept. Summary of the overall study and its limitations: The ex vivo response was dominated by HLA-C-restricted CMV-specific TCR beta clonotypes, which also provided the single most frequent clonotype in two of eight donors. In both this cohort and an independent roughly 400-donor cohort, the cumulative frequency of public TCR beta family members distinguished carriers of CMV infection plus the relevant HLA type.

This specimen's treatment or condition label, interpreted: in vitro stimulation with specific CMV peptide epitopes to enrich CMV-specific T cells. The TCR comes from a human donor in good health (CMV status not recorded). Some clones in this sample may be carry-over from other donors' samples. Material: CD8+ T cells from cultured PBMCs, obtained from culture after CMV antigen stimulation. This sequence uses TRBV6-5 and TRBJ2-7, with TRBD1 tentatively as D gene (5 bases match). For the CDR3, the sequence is CASSADRSPYEQYF. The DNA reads TGTGCCAGCAGTGCCGACAGAAGTCCCTACGAGCAGTACTTC.